This T cell receptor beta chain came from a study of cytomegalovirus exposure and HLA in healthy donors. General observations from the study: A later analysis found common viral pathogens apparently linked to several of the most significant clusters. Another analysis was done later, and it associated fewer than 20,000 TCR beta sequences with HLA alleles at 0.05 false discovery rate. Clonal expansion, a later analysis showed, was greater in HLA-associated TCR beta chains than in equally common others. The study recorded around 160 TCR beta chains that were cytomegalovirus-associated.

Germline assignment: CDR1 SNHLY and CDR2 FYNNEI. CDR3 length: 14 residues. The V segment lost 6 bases and the J segment 9 bases; nucleotides outside the gene matches: 11. PCR employed 60 Vbeta and 13 Jbeta primers. Measured with immunoSEQ multiplex PCR; TCRdb has only the in-frame clones, and not every one. This sample's clone table lists about 58,000 clones. To note about this clone: Its antigen is not identified.

V is TRBV2 and J is TRBJ2-1; 7 bases map to TRBD2. The source is a woman aged 18-29 years in good health and CMV-seronegative. Sequencing was performed on PBMCs. The CDR3 nucleotides are TGTGCCAGCAGAGGGGTGAGGGGACTAAGTGAGCAGTTCTTC. This sequence encodes CASRGVRGLSEQFF.